This TCR beta chain was documented in a study of cytomegalovirus exposure and HLA in healthy donors. The overall study: A prior study identified over 100 million unique TCR beta sequences from 200 million or so T cells.

V was pared by 6 bases and J by 6 bases, with 7 bases of the junction left unmatched. The length of the CDR3 is 14 residues. Germline V lookup: CDR1 MNHEY, CDR2 SVGAGI. This clone has just a few counts. The antigen is undetermined. General study results and limits: Analysis performed later found under 20,000 TCR beta sequences associated with HLA alleles at 0.05 false discovery rate. The study reported that TCR beta sequences accurately predicted HLA-A and HLA-B alleles in most subjects.

Primers: 60 Vbeta forward and 13 Jbeta reverse. Sequenced by immunoSEQ multiplex PCR; TCRdb stores in-frame clones only, minus some. In the table there are 190,000 or so clones, 79% of which are singletons. Sequencing input: PBMCs. The TCR was taken from a girl aged 5 to 17 in good health and CMV-seropositive. This chain connects TRBV6-5 to TRBJ2-4; 8 bases are shared with TRBD1. CDR3 nucleotide sequence: TGTGCCAGCAGCCTACCCGGACAGGGAAACATTCAGTACTTC. The encoded protein is CASSLPGQGNIQYF.